The sequence of this T cell receptor (beta chain) was determined in a study of blood T cell repertoires in COVID-19 (dated by TCRdb to 2018 to 2021). A note on the overall study: Samples covering the acute and convalescent phases of COVID-19 were provided by collaborators in the United States, Italy and Spain. The material from the prospective study consisted of cDNA or gDNA derived from T cells, B-cell-depleted T cells, or PBMCs. Deeply sampled blood TCRbeta repertoires from subjects exposed to, actively infected with, or recovered from COVID-19 were included in the dataset. A freely available public database, intended as a resource for researchers studying the immune response to SARS-CoV-2, is where the repertoires were released. Samples came from the ongoing ImmuneRACE study (first 160 participants) plus 1,254 subjects from 6 global collaborators. A de-identified subject ID, COVID-19 status, age in years and sex were almost always included in the sample metadata. Where available, HLA class I and class II types were obtained from metadata supplied by the sample provider rather than from assay-based typing.

TCRbeta CDR3 regions were amplified from genomic DNA using the immunoSEQ Assay, a bias-controlled multiplex PCR. Processing in the source paper ran as follows. Within the assay, amplification of reference gene primers was used to estimate how many nucleated cells each sample contained. Sequence reads were collapsed and filtered to measure the absolute abundance of every unique TCRbeta CDR3 rearrangement. For each sample, productive Simpson clonality was calculated by taking the square root of Simpson's diversity index across productive rearrangements. TCRdb obtained this table from immuneACCESS and retained in-frame rearrangements with V and J assigned. These tables miss some clones; where compared with another copy, unresolved V genes account for less than half of the shortfall, and the remainder is unexplained. That table furnishes V, J and clone size, whereas the DNA furnished D and trimming. This sample is represented by roughly 220,000 clones; roughly 80% of them were singletons. 6.5% to 9.5% of the sample lies in the top ten.

Results the study describes overall, beyond this receptor: How much clinical and demographic metadata was included differed by source and by participant, and the metadata was provided uncurated.

One collaborating source in Seattle enrolled patients while the patients were actively infected and followed the patients over time throughout the course of disease. Collaborating institutions collected whole blood in K2EDTA tubes following their own protocols. For TCRbeta analysis, collaborators shipped samples in one of three forms: frozen whole blood, isolated PBMCs, or DNA extracted from either of those sample types. On this clone itself: The target of this receptor is not known. Base-call qualities are not available, and no considerably larger clone is one nucleotide away.

The sequence was obtained from a woman aged 80 or over with COVID-19, enrolled during active disease. The sequenced material came from peripheral blood.

The CDR3 region has the sequence CASSLDRAGYTF. The sequenced DNA is TGTGCCAGCAGCTTGGACAGGGCTGGCTACACCTTC. The V and J genes are TRBV5-4 and TRBJ1-2; a tentative D call is TRBD1 (6 bases match). In the germline V gene (reference sequence), CDR1 corresponds to SGHNT and CDR2 to YYREEE. Trimming takes 0 bases from V and 7 bases from J, and the germline ends sit 7 bases apart. From the cysteine through the phenylalanine, the CDR3 covers 12 amino acids. This entry keeps only the CDR3 DNA: 36 bases, framed from base 1.